This TCR beta chain originates from a study of shared clonotypes between healthy human individuals. Whole-study context: Per donor, CD8 memory used one plate, CD8 naive used two, CD4 memory used three and CD4 naive used three.

Study results and limitations: The small donor group covered limited genetic and exposure diversity.

The germline V gene has CDR1 GTSNPN and CDR2 SVGIG (reference sequence). V was pared by 7 bases and J by 2 bases, with 17 bases between. The CDR3 sequence is 14 residues long. Worth noting for this clone: Its matching antigen is unknown.

CD8 cells classed as naive were CD45RO-negative and positively selected for CCR7, excluding terminally differentiated effector memory CD45RA+ cells. Per the original data handling: Junction-only sequences without quality scores were provided by ImmunoSEQ, so filtering was different. Here immunoSEQ multiplex PCR was the method, and the copy in TCRdb shows in-frame clones only, minus some. V, J and clone size derive from that table, while D and trimming were established from the DNA sequence. The sample shows over 2,000,000 clones, over 85% of them seen only once. The TCR sequence derives from a man aged 18 to 35 in good health. Some clones in this sample may be carry-over from other donors' samples. The source material was naive CD8+ T cells from PBMCs. The chain employs TRBV30 and TRBJ1-1; weak D call: TRBD1 (5 bases). For the CDR3, the DNA is TGTGCCTCCCAGGCCCCGGGACCAAACACTGAAGCTTTCTTT. Protein: CASQAPGPNTEAFF.